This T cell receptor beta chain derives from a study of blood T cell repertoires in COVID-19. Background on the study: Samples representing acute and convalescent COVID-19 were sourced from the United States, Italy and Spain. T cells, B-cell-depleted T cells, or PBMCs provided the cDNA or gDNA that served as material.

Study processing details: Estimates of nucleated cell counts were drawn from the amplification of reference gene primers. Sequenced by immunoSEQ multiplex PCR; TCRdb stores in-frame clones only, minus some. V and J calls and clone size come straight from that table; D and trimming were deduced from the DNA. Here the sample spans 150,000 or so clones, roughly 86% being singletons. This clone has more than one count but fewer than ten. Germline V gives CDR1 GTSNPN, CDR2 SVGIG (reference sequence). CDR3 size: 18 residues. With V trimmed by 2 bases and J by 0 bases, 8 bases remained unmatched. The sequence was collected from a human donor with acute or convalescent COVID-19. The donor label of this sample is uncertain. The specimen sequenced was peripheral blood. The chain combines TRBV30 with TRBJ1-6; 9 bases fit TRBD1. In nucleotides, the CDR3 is TGTGCCTGGAGTCGGGGCACAGGGGGCAGCTCCTATAATTCACCCCTCCACTTT. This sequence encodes CAWSRGTGGSSYNSPLHF.